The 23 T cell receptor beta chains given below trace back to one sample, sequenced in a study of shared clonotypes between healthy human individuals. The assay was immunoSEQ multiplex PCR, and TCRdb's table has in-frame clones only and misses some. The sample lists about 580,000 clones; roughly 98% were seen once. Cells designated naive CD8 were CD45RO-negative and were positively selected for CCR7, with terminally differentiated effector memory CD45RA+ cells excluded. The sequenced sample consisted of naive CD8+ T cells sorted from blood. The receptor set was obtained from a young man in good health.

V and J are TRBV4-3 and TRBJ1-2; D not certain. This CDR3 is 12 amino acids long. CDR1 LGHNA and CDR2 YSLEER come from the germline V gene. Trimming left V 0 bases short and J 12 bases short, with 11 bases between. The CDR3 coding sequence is TGCGCCAGCAGCCAAGATCGGCAGACACACACCTTC. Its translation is CASSQDRQTHTF.

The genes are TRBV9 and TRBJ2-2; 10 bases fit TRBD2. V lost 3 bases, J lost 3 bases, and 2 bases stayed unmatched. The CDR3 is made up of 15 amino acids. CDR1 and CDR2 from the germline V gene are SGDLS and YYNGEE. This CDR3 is CASSASGRYTGELFF. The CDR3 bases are TGTGCCAGCAGCGCTAGCGGGAGATACACCGGGGAGCTGTTTTTT. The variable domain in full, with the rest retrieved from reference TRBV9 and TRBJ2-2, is DSGVTQTPKHLITATGQRVTLRCSPRSGDLSVYWYQQSLDQGLQFLIQYYNGEERAKGNILERFSAQQFPDLHSELNLSSLELGDSALYFCASSASGRYTGELFFGEGSRLTVL.

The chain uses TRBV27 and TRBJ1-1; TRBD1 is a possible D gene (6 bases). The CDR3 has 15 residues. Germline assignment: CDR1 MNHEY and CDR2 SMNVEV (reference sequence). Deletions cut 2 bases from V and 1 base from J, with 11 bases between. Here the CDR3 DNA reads TGTGCCAGCAGTTTAATGGGGGCCGGGAACACTGAAGCTTTCTTT. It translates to CASSLMGAGNTEAFF.

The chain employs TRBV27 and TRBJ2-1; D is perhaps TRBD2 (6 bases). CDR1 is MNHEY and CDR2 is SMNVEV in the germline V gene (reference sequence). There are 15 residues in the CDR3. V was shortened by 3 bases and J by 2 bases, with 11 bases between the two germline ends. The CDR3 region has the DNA TGTGCCAGCAGTTTGGGCGGGGTCCCCTACAATGAGCAGTTCTTC. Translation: CASSLGGVPYNEQFF.

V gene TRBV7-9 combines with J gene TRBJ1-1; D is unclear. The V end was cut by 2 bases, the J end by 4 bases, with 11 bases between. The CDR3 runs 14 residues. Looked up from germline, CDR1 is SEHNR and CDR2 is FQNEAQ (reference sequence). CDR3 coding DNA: TGTGCCAGCAGCTTATCCGGGATAGGCACTGAAGCTTTCTTT. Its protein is CASSLSGIGTEAFF.

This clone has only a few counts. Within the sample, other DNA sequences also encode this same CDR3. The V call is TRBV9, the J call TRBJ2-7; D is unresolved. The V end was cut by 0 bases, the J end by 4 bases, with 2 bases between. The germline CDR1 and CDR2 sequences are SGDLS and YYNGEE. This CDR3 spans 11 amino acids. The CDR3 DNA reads TGTGCCAGCAGCGTAGGGTACGAGCAGTACTTC. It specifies CASSVGYEQYF.

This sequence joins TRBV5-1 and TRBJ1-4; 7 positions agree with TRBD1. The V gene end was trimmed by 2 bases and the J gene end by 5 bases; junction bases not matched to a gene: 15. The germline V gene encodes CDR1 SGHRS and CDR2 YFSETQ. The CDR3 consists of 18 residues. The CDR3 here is CASSLVGPPTGENEKLFF. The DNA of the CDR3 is TGCGCCAGCAGCTTAGTGGGTCCCCCAACAGGGGAAAATGAAAAACTGTTTTTT.

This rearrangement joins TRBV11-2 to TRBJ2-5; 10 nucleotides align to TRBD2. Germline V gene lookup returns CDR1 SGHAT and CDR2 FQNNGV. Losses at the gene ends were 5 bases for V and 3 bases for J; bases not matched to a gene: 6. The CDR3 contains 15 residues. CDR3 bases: TGTGCCAGCAGCAACCTCCTAGCGGGAGAAGAGACCCAGTACTTC. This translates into CASSNLLAGEETQYF. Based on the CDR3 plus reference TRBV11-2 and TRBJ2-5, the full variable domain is EAGVAQSPRYKIIEKRQSVAFWCNPISGHATLYWYQQILGQGPKLLIQFQNNGVVDDSQLPKDRFSAERLKGVDSTLKIQPAKLEDSAVYLCASSNLLAGEETQYFGPGTRLLVL.

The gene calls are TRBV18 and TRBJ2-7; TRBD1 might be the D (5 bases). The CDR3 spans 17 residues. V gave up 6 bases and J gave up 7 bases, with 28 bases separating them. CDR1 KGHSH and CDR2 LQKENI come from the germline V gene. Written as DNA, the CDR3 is TGTGCCAGCTCCCCGCCGTGGGGAAGGGGTAGGATGGGGGAGCAGTACTTC. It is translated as CASSPPWGRGRMGEQYF.

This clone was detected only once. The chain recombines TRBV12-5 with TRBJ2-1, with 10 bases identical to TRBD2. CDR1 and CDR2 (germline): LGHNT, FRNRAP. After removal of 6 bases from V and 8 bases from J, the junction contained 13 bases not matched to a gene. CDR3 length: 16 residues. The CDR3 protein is CASGLLAGSGTHEQFF. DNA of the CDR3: TGTGCTAGTGGCCTACTAGCGGGGAGTGGTACCCATGAGCAGTTCTTC. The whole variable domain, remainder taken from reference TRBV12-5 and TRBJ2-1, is DARVTQTPRHKVTEMGQEVTMRCQPILGHNTVFWYRQTMMQGLELLAYFRNRAPLDDSGMPKDRFSAEMPDATLATLKIQPSEPRDSAVYFCASGLLAGSGTHEQFFGPGTRLTVL.

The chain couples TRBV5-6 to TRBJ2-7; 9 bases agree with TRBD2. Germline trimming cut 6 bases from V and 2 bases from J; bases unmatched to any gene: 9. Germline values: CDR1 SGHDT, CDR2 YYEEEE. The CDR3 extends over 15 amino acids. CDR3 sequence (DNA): TGTGCCAGCACCTACGGGAGACTAGCGGCCTACGAGCAGTACTTC. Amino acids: CASTYGRLAAYEQYF. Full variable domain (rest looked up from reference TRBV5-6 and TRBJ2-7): DAGVTQSPTHLIKTRGQQVTLRCSPKSGHDTVSWYQQALGQGPQFIFQYYEEEERQRGNFPDRFSGHQFPNYSSELNVNALLLGDSALYLCASTYGRLAAYEQYFGPGTRLTVT.

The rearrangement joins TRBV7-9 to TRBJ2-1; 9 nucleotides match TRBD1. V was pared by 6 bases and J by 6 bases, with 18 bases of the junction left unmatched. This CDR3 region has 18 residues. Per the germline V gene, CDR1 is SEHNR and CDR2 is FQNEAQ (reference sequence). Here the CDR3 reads CASRAGTGTKWEINEQFF. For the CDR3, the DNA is TGTGCCAGCAGGGCCGGGACAGGGACGAAGTGGGAAATCAATGAGCAGTTCTTC.

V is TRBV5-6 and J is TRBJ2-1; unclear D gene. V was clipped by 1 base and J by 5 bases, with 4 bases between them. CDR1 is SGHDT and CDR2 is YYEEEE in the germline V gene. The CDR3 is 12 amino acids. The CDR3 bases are TGTGCCAGCAGCTTGTGGGACAATGAGCAGTTCTTC. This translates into CASSLWDNEQFF. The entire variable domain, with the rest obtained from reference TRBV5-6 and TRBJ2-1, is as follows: DAGVTQSPTHLIKTRGQQVTLRCSPKSGHDTVSWYQQALGQGPQFIFQYYEEEERQRGNFPDRFSGHQFPNYSSELNVNALLLGDSALYLCASSLWDNEQFFGPGTRLTVL.

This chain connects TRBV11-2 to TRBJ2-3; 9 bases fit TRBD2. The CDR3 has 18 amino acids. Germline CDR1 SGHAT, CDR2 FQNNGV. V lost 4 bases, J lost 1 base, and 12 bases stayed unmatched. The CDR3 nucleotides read TGTGCCAGCAGCTACTCACTTAGCGGGAGAGGAGGCACAGATACGCAGTATTTT. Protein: CASSYSLSGRGGTDTQYF. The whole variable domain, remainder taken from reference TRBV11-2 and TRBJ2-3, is EAGVAQSPRYKIIEKRQSVAFWCNPISGHATLYWYQQILGQGPKLLIQFQNNGVVDDSQLPKDRFSAERLKGVDSTLKIQPAKLEDSAVYLCASSYSLSGRGGTDTQYFGPGTRLTVL.

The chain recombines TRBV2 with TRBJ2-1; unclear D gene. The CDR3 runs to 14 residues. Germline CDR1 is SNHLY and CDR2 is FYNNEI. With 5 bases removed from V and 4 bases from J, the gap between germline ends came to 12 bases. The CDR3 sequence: CASSFPSRYNEQFF. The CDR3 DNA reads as TGTGCCAGCAGTTTCCCTAGTAGGTACAATGAGCAGTTCTTC.

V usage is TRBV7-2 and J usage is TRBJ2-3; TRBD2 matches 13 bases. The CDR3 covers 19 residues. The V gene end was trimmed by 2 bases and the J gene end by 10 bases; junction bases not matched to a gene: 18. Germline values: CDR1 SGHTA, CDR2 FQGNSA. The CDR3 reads CASSLKALAGGPLYIAQYF. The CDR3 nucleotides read TGTGCCAGCAGCTTAAAGGCACTAGCGGGAGGGCCCCTATACATCGCGCAGTATTTT.

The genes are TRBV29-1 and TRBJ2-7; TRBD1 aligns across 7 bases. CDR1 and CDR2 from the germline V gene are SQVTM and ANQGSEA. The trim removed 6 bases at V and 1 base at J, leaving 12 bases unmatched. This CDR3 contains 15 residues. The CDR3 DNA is TGCAGCGTCAAGGGGGCCAGAGCCCTTTCCTACGAGCAGTACTTC. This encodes CSVKGARALSYEQYF.

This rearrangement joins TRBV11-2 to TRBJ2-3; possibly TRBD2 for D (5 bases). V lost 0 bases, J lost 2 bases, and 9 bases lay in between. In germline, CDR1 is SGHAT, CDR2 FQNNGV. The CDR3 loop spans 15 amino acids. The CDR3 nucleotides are TGTGCCAGCAGCTTAGAAGTGCGGGCCACAGATACGCAGTATTTT. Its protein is CASSLEVRATDTQYF.

The CDR3 DNA sequence: TGTGCCAGCAGCCAAGTTATGGCCAATGAGCAGTTCTTC. Translating gives CASSQVMANEQFF. The chain carries TRBV4-2 and TRBJ2-1; D gene ambiguous. V was pared by 1 base and J by 6 bases, with 7 bases between. CDR1 is LGHNA, CDR2 YNFKEQ, per germline. The CDR3 consists of 13 residues.

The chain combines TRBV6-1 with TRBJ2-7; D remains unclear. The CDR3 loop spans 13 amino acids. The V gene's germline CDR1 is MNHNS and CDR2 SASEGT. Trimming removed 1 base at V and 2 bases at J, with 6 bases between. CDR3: CASSEGTAYEQYF. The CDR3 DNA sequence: TGTGCCAGCAGTGAAGGAACCGCCTACGAGCAGTACTTC.

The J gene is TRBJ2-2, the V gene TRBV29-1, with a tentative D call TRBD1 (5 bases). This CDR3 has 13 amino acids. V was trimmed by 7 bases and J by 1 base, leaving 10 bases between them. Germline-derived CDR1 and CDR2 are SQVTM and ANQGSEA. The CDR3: CSARTLNTGELFF. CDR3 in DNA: TGCAGCGCTAGGACATTGAACACCGGGGAGCTGTTTTTT.

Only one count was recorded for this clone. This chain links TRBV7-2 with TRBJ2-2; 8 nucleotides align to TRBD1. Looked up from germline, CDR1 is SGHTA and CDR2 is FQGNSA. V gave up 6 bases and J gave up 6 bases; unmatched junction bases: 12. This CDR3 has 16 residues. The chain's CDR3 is CASRPGTGSGPGELFF. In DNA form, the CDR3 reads TGTGCCAGCAGACCGGGGACAGGCTCCGGCCCCGGGGAGCTGTTTTTT. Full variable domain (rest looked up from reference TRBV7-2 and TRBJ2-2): GAGVSQSPSNKVTEKGKDVELRCDPISGHTALYWYRQSLGQGLEFLIYFQGNSAPDKSGLPSDRFSAERTGGSVSTLTIQRTQQEDSAVYLCASRPGTGSGPGELFFGEGSRLTVL.

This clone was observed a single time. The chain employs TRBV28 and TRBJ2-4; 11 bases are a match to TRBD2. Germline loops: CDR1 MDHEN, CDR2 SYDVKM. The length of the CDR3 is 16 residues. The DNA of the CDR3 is TGTGCTAAATGTACTAGCGGGGGAGTAGCCAAAAACATTCAGTACTTC. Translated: CAKCTSGGVAKNIQYF.